This T cell receptor beta chain is drawn from a study of blood T cell repertoires in COVID-19. The Seattle site enrolled patients during active infection and followed them longitudinally. TCRdb's copy holds only in-frame clones and misses some; the assay was immunoSEQ multiplex PCR. The table has fewer than 250,000 clones, around four fifths seen once. The material sequenced was peripheral blood. The receptor's source is an elderly woman with COVID-19, enrolled during active disease.

The chain's CDR3 is CATGDRNEQFF. The CDR3 nucleotides read TGTGCCACCGGGGACAGGAATGAGCAGTTCTTC. The V gene is TRBV24-1, the J gene TRBJ2-1; 8 bases are a match to TRBD1. V lost 9 bases, J lost 7 bases, and 1 base stayed unmatched. Germline lookup yields CDR1 KGHDR and CDR2 SFDVKD. The CDR3 loop spans 11 amino acids.